The rows below give T cell receptor beta chains drawn from one sample of a study of cytomegalovirus exposure and HLA in healthy donors. Some clones are missing from TCRdb's copy, which holds only in-frame ones; the method was immunoSEQ multiplex PCR. This table has 220,000 or so clones, 80% to 85% appearing once. The source material was PBMCs. The origin of the receptors is a woman aged 25 to 39 in good health and CMV-seropositive. CDR3s leave out the opening cysteine and the closing phenylalanine or tryptophan. The order of the fields is J gene, V gene, CDR3 protein.

>TRBJ1-4|TRBV2
ASGLTTTNEKLF
>TRBJ2-7|TRBV10-1
ASSETGSDYEQY
>TRBJ2-1|TRBV5-1
ASRLAGAYNEQF
>TRBJ1-2|TRBV25-1
ASSETTGDYGYT
>TRBJ2-7|TRBV10-3
AINQQGSGEQY
>TRBJ2-7|TRBV7-2
ASSFPGTSGKGPEQY
>TRBJ2-6|TRBV5-1
ASRGHAGANVLT
>TRBJ2-7|TRBV28
ASRETSAVAYEQY
>TRBJ1-2|TRBV4-3
ASSAGGPRDSSGYT
>TRBJ2-4|TRBV11-2
ASSLAKNIQY
>TRBJ2-2|TRBV30
AWSTEGMGSGELF